The next 4 T cell receptor beta chains were all read from a single sample in a study of Graves' ophthalmopathy and Graves' hyperthyroidism. RNA transcripts provided the template for amplifying TCR beta CDR3 regions. First-round RT-PCR used HTBI primers; second-round multiplex PCR followed. TCRdb reprocessed the multiplex PCR reads via MiXCR and lists one record per CDR3 protein. The table lists 580,000 or so distinct CDR3 sequences, roughly 39% of them singletons. The material sequenced was peripheral blood or thyroid tissue (not recorded which). The receptors stem from an adult man with Graves' hyperthyroidism.

The chain combines TRBV29-1 with TRBJ1-4; TRBD1 aligns across 7 bases. V lost 5 bases and J lost 6; bases outside the gene matches: 3. Germline values: CDR1 SQVTM, CDR2 ANQGSEA. The CDR3 totals 12 residues. CDR3 loop: CSVNRGHEKLFF. DNA for the CDR3: TGCAGCGTTAACAGGGGCCATGAAAAACTGTTTTTT. Drawing the rest from reference TRBV29-1 and TRBJ1-4, the complete variable domain is SAVISQKPSRDICQRGTSLTIQCQVDSQVTMMFWYRQQPGQSLTLIATANQGSEATYESGFVIDKFPISRPNLTFSTLTVSNMSPEDSSIYLCSVNRGHEKLFFGSGTQLSVL.

The V and J genes are TRBV5-1 and TRBJ2-5; D might be TRBD1 or TRBD2, each matching 5 bases. Germline CDR1 SGHRS, CDR2 YFSETQ. V was clipped by 4 bases and J by 4 bases, with 11 bases between them. The CDR3 loop spans 13 amino acids. The CDR3: CASSPGTRETQYF. DNA of the CDR3: TGCGCCAGCAGCCCGGGGACGCGAGAGACCCAGTACTTC. Full variable domain (remainder filled in from reference TRBV5-1 and TRBJ2-5): KAGVTQTPRYLIKTRGQQVTLSCSPISGHRSVSWYQQTPGQGLQFLFEYFSETQRNKGNFPGRFSGRQFSNSRSEMNVSTLELGDSALYLCASSPGTRETQYFGPGTRLLVL.

The V gene is TRBV29-1, the J gene TRBJ1-2, with 9 bases lining up with TRBD1. The ends lost 3 bases at V and 7 bases at J; junction bases unmatched: 6. From germline, CDR1 is SQVTM and CDR2 ANQGSEA. This CDR3 spans 13 amino acids. CDR3 nucleotide sequence: TGCAGCGTTGAGTTAACAGGGGGCGGTGGCTACACCTTC. Translated, it gives CSVELTGGGGYTF.

The chain carries TRBV7-6 and TRBJ2-7; D unclear. The CDR3 spans 11 residues. Trimming removed 0 bases from V and 5 bases from J, with 2 bases in between. CDR1 is SGHVS and CDR2 is FNYEAQ in the germline V gene. In DNA form, the CDR3 reads TGTGCCAGCAGCTTAGCGCACGAGCAGTACTTC. It encodes CASSLAHEQYF.